This passage covers 2 T cell receptor beta chains from one sample sequenced in a study of regulatory T cells in long-lasting Graves disease. Time point described: newly diagnosed GD, antithyroid drugs for less than 3 months. PBMC RNA served as the TCR library source. Arm-PCR with iRepertoire HTBI primers amplified the CDR3 regions for these TCR beta libraries. TCRdb re-derived calls from the multiplex PCR reads in MiXCR, one entry per CDR3 protein. The sample carries about 470,000 distinct CDR3 sequences, 15% to 20% recorded once. These sequences were also reported in another study, on T cells in Graves' hyperthyroidism and ophthalmopathy.

The input for sequencing was peripheral blood mononuclear cells (PBMCs), taken at new diagnosis, from a patient treated with antithyroid drugs. Receptor source: a man aged 35-49 years with Graves disease.

This clonotype has more than one count but fewer than ten. The gene calls are TRBV5-1 and TRBJ1-4; no reliable D call. The CDR3 consists of 14 residues. V lost 1 base to trimming and J lost 8 bases, with 12 bases between them. Germline CDR1 and CDR2: SGHRS and YFSETQ. CDR3: CASSLSYRGEKLFF. CDR3 bases: TGCGCCAGCAGCTTGAGTTACCGGGGAGAAAAACTGTTTTTT.

This clonotype came up many times. The genes are TRBV28 and TRBJ2-1; D may be TRBD1 (6 bases). The CDR3 covers 15 residues. Germline CDR1 reads MDHEN; CDR2 reads SYDVKM. V lost 3 bases and J 8 bases, leaving 17 bases between the germline ends. The CDR3 bases are TGTGCCAGCAGTTTGGGGGCCCTTGGTCGTCATGAGCAGTTCTTC. Translation gives CASSLGALGRHEQFF.